What follows is one T cell receptor (beta chain) and its context. These data come from a study of blood T cell repertoires in COVID-19. Whole-study context: Sources were T cells, B-cell-depleted T cells, or PBMCs; the material itself was cDNA or gDNA.

The J segment lost 10 bases and the V segment lost 5 bases, leaving 14 bases of the junction unmatched. Germline CDR1 reads KGHDR; CDR2 reads SFDVKD. The CDR3 runs to 15 residues. In the original analysis: It was from reference gene primer amplification that nucleated cell counts were estimated. Clones were read by immunoSEQ multiplex PCR, and TCRdb kept only the in-frame ones, dropping some. D and trimming come from the DNA, and the V and J calls and clone size come from that table. The sample has about 42,000 clones, around 91% seen once. The source is a man between 45 and 60 years old with active COVID-19. The chain has TRBV24-1 and TRBJ1-2, with 8 bases aligning to TRBD1. Sequences were obtained from peripheral blood. This chain's CDR3 is CATSVEGQGRLDYTF. In DNA form, the CDR3 reads TGTGCCACCAGTGTAGAAGGACAGGGCCGCTTAGACTACACCTTC.